These 13 T cell receptor beta chains came from one sample sequenced in a study of T cell changes during pregnancy in multiple sclerosis. Assay used: immunoSEQ multiplex PCR; TCRdb lists only in-frame clones, some missing. Of about 100,000 clones in the sample, 90% to 95% were seen once. Specimen: peripheral blood, collected in the second trimester of pregnancy. The origin of the receptors is a female donor with multiple sclerosis, enrolled in a pregnancy study.

V and J are TRBV28 and TRBJ1-4; 8 bases fit TRBD1. Germline loops: CDR1 MDHEN, CDR2 SYDVKM. V dropped 6 bases and J dropped 4; count of bases not matched to a gene: 13. This CDR3 has 17 amino acids. Here the CDR3 reads CASSLLGTGVLNEKLFF. CDR3 DNA: TGTGCCAGCAGCCTCCTGGGGACAGGAGTCCTTAATGAAAAACTGTTTTTT.

The genes are TRBV11-2 and TRBJ2-1, with a weak D call TRBD1 (5 bases). Trimming stripped 3 bases from V and 10 bases from J, with 13 bases between. The CDR3 consists of 13 residues. Germline-derived CDR1 and CDR2 are SGHAT and FQNNGV. DNA for the CDR3: TGTGCCAGCAGCTTTAGGGGCCCTGGGGAGCAGTTCTTC. It translates to CASSFRGPGEQFF. The whole variable domain, filled in from reference TRBV11-2 and TRBJ2-1, reads EAGVAQSPRYKIIEKRQSVAFWCNPISGHATLYWYQQILGQGPKLLIQFQNNGVVDDSQLPKDRFSAERLKGVDSTLKIQPAKLEDSAVYLCASSFRGPGEQFFGPGTRLTVL.

This chain links TRBV9 with TRBJ1-6; 8 nucleotides agree with TRBD1. Per the germline V gene, CDR1 is SGDLS and CDR2 is YYNGEE. The CDR3 spans 17 residues. Trimming removed 5 bases from V and 9 bases from J; junction bases left unmatched: 16. CDR3: CASRAPGQARDGSPLHF. The CDR3 DNA follows: TGTGCCAGCAGAGCTCCGGGACAGGCAAGGGATGGTTCACCCCTCCACTTT.

The chain combines TRBV27 with TRBJ2-2; D gene unclear. The CDR3 covers 15 residues. Trimming took 6 bases from V and 0 from J, leaving 11 bases between them. Germline lookup yields CDR1 MNHEY and CDR2 SMNVEV (reference sequence). The CDR3, as DNA: TGTGCCAGCAGCCTGATCCACTCGAACACCGGGGAGCTGTTTTTT. This gives the protein CASSLIHSNTGELFF.

V is TRBV19 and J is TRBJ1-6; D gene uncertain. Germline V gives CDR1 LNHDA, CDR2 SQIVND (reference sequence). The length of the CDR3 is 12 residues. The germline V and J ends were trimmed by 5 bases and 5 bases, with 4 bases remaining between them. CDR3 coding DNA: TGTGCCAGTAGTGAGGATAATTCACCCCTCCACTTT. This encodes CASSEDNSPLHF.

This chain connects TRBV18 to TRBJ1-1, with unresolved D. Germline CDR1 is KGHSH and CDR2 is LQKENI. The length of the CDR3 is 13 residues. Trimming took off 6 bases at V and 4 bases at J, with 12 bases between the two ends. The CDR3 loop is CASSQRAPTEAFF. DNA of the CDR3: TGTGCCAGCTCGCAGCGGGCGCCCACTGAAGCTTTCTTT.

The gene calls are TRBV5-1 and TRBJ2-5; D may be TRBD2 (5 bases). Trimming took off 3 bases at V and 4 bases at J, with 13 bases between the two ends. The CDR3 sequence is 14 residues long. The germline V gene encodes CDR1 SGHRS and CDR2 YFSETQ. The CDR3 spells CASSSDLATETQYF. CDR3 DNA sequence: TGCGCCAGCAGCTCGGACTTGGCCACAGAGACCCAGTACTTC.

The chain uses TRBV5-1 and TRBJ1-1, with a tentative D call TRBD1 (5 bases). This CDR3 is 16 amino acids long. V was cut by 2 bases and J by 2 bases, with 16 bases left in between. From germline, CDR1 is SGHRS and CDR2 YFSETQ. The CDR3 region has the DNA TGCGCCAGCAGCTTCTTCGGGGGGGATCCAAACACTGAAGCTTTCTTT. Residues: CASSFFGGDPNTEAFF.

The J gene is TRBJ1-1, the V gene TRBV5-5, with 8 positions matching TRBD1. This CDR3 has 17 residues. The V and J ends lost 1 base and 0 bases, in that order; junction bases with no gene match: 8. Germline V gene data show CDR1 as SGHKS and CDR2 as YYEKEE (reference sequence). DNA of the CDR3: TGTGCCAGCAGCTTGTGGAGGGGGACAGGCATGAACACTGAAGCTTTCTTT. This encodes CASSLWRGTGMNTEAFF.

V and J are TRBV5-1 and TRBJ2-3; D remains unclear. Germline V lookup: CDR1 SGHRS, CDR2 YFSETQ. V was pared by 0 bases and J by 0 bases, with 8 bases between. The CDR3 runs 15 residues. The CDR3 DNA follows: TGCGCCAGCAGCTTGGTTACAGCTAGCACAGATACGCAGTATTTT. Its translation is CASSLVTASTDTQYF.

The chain combines TRBV28 with TRBJ2-1; the D gene is possibly TRBD2 (6 bases). This CDR3 contains 17 residues. V was clipped by 3 bases and J by 2 bases, with 17 bases between them. Germline CDR1 is MDHEN and CDR2 is SYDVKM. The DNA of the CDR3 is TGTGCCAGCAGTTTTGAGAGTCCGGGACTCCCCTACAATGAGCAGTTCTTC. Protein product: CASSFESPGLPYNEQFF.

V is TRBV9 and J is TRBJ2-2, with 15 bases fitting TRBD2. Unmatched junction bases numbered 9, after V lost 4 bases and J lost 5 bases. Germline V gene data show CDR1 as SGDLS and CDR2 as YYNGEE. The CDR3 has 18 amino acids. CDR3 sequence reads: CASSRTSGRAGGTGELFF. CDR3 DNA sequence: TGTGCCAGCAGCCGGACTAGCGGGAGGGCCGGGGGTACCGGGGAGCTGTTTTTT.

This clone was seen a single time. The chain carries TRBV4-1 and TRBJ2-7; D gene ambiguous. The CDR3 runs 15 residues. The V gene's germline CDR1 is MGHRA and CDR2 YSYEKL. The ends were cut back, 2 bases at V and 2 bases at J, with 13 bases in the middle. DNA for the CDR3: TGCGCCAGCAGCCAAAATCCGGCGGCGACCTACGAGCAGTACTTC. As protein: CASSQNPAATYEQYF.